This TCR beta chain came from a study of Ad26.COV2.S vaccination and SARS-CoV-2 variants. For the study at large: The COV1001 Ad26.COV2.S trial arm included the donor. The authors gave Ad26.COV2.S intramuscularly, either once or twice 56 days apart.

V shed 11 bases, J shed 5 bases, and the junction held 14 bases outside the gene matches. This CDR3 comprises 15 residues. Germline values: CDR1 MNHEY, CDR2 SVGAGI. The treatment here: about 20 received Ad26.COV2.S at low or high dose, single or two shots; about 5 received placebo; per-sample allocation not given. The investigators took samples on day 63 after the first vaccine or placebo injection. The study's findings and limits: Spike-specific TCR breadth was greater in vaccine than placebo recipients.

About this clone itself: What it recognizes is unknown.

Profiled with immunoSEQ multiplex PCR; TCRdb holds only in-frame clones, not every one. The sample contains around 380,000 clones, less than 90% of which appear only once. The sequenced sample was peripheral blood, obtained in a trial of Ad26.COV2.S vaccine versus placebo. This receptor was identified in a person aged 18 to 65 who received the Ad26.COV2.S COVID-19 vaccine or a placebo. The chain is built from TRBV6-5 and TRBJ2-5; 10 bases are shared with TRBD2. As DNA, the CDR3 is TGTGCCGGAGGGATTAGCGGGGGGCCCACGGAGACCCAGTACTTC. This gives the protein CAGGISGGPTETQYF.